Presented here are 7 T cell receptor beta chains from one specimen sequenced in a study of graft-versus-host responses after intestinal transplantation. These receptors have no identified antigens. Here immunoSEQ multiplex PCR was the method, and the copy in TCRdb shows in-frame clones only, minus some. The table lists about 39,000 clones, roughly 96% of them singletons. The sequenced sample was unstimulated CD8+ T cells sorted from spleen or lymph node cells, obtained before transplant. These receptors all stem from a human donor who was the organ donor for an intestinal transplant.

The count of this clone is one. The chain has TRBV9 and TRBJ2-3; D perhaps matches TRBD2 (6 bases). The CDR3 extends over 13 amino acids. V lost 2 bases and J 5 bases, leaving 9 bases between the germline ends. Germline assignment: CDR1 SGDLS and CDR2 YYNGEE. The CDR3 region is CASSVFGGDTQYF. CDR3 sequence (DNA): TGTGCCAGCAGCGTTTTCGGGGGAGATACGCAGTATTTT.

The rearrangement uses TRBV28 and TRBJ1-2; D unresolved. Trimming stripped 2 bases from V and 6 bases from J, with 10 bases between. The CDR3 consists of 13 residues. CDR1 is MDHEN and CDR2 is SYDVKM in the germline V gene. In DNA form, the CDR3 reads TGTGCCAGCAGTTTAGCCGGGGTGGATGGCTACACCTTC. Translating it yields CASSLAGVDGYTF.

The chain combines TRBV11-2 with TRBJ1-2, with D possibly being TRBD1 (5 bases). V lost 1 base and J lost 8, with 17 bases in between. Germline CDR1 and CDR2: SGHAT and FQNNGV. There are 15 residues in the CDR3. Written as DNA, the CDR3 is TGTGCCAGCAGCTTAGTTGGGACGCGTTGGGAGGGCTACACCTTC. It specifies CASSLVGTRWEGYTF.

This rearrangement joins TRBV2 to TRBJ1-2; D is uncertain. The germline CDR1 and CDR2 sequences are SNHLY and FYNNEI. V was cut by 5 bases and J by 2 bases, with 15 bases left in between. The CDR3 sequence is 15 residues long. CDR3 protein: CASSTDREGNYGYTF. As DNA, the CDR3 is TGTGCCAGCAGTACCGACCGGGAAGGAAACTATGGCTACACCTTC.

V and J are TRBV7-8 and TRBJ2-7; 9 bases fit TRBD1. The germline V gene has CDR1 SGHVS and CDR2 FQNEAQ. The CDR3 runs to 17 residues. V dropped 0 bases and J dropped 4; count of bases not matched to a gene: 10. CDR3 nucleotide sequence: TGTGCCAGCAGCTTAGCGTACGGGACAGGGAGTAGGTACGAGCAGTACTTC. It specifies CASSLAYGTGSRYEQYF.

This clone appeared a few times. The rearrangement joins TRBV6-6 to TRBJ2-7, with a tentative D call TRBD2 (6 bases). Looked up from germline, CDR1 is MNHNY and CDR2 is SVGAGI (reference sequence). V was cut by 5 bases and J by 2 bases, with 10 bases left in between. This CDR3 is built from 13 residues. The CDR3 loop reads CASSRLGAYEQYF. For the CDR3, the DNA is TGTGCCAGCAGTAGACTAGGGGCCTACGAGCAGTACTTC.

The chain is built from TRBV27 and TRBJ1-1; D not resolved. In germline, CDR1 is MNHEY, CDR2 SMNVEV (reference sequence). Trimming removed 6 bases from V and 3 bases from J, with 5 bases in between. This CDR3 has 11 residues. CDR3 nucleotide sequence: TGTGCCAGCAGAATGGACACTGAAGCTTTCTTT. Encoded protein: CASRMDTEAFF.